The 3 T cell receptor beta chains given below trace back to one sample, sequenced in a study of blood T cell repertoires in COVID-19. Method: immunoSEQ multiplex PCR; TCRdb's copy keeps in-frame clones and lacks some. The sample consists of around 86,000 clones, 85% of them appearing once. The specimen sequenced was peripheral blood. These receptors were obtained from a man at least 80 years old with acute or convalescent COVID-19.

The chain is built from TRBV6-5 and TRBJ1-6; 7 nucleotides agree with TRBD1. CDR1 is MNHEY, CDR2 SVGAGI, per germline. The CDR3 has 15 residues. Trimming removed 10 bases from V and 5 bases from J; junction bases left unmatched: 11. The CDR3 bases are TGTGCCACCCGGATGTTGGGACAGAATAATTCACCCCTCCACTTT. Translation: CATRMLGQNNSPLHF.

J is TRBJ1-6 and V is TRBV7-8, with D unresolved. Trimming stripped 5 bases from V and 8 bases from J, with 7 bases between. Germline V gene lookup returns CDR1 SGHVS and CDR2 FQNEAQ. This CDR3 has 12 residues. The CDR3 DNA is TGTGCCAGCAGCCAATCCTATTCACCCCTCCACTTT. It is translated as CASSQSYSPLHF. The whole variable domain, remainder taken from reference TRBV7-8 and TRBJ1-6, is GAGVSQSPRYKVAKRGQDVALRCDPISGHVSLFWYQQALGQGPEFLTYFQNEAQLDKSGLPSDRFFAERPEGSVSTLKIQRTQQEDSAVYLCASSQSYSPLHFGNGTRLTVT.

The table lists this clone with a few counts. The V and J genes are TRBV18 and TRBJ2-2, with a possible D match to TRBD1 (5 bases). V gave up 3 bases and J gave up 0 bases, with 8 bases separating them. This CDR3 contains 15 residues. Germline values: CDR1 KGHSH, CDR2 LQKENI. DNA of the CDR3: TGTGCCAGCTCACCGACAGCCGCGAACACCGGGGAGCTGTTTTTT. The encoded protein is CASSPTAANTGELFF.